One T cell receptor (beta chain) is described in this entry. The antigen is unknown. The data belong to a study of cytomegalovirus exposure and HLA in healthy donors. Using immunoSEQ multiplex PCR, the repertoire was profiled, and TCRdb retains in-frame clones only, with some absent. The table includes around 70,000 clones, 85% to 95% detected once. Findings of the study overall: It was found in a later analysis that first-cohort TCR clusters tended to co-occur in the 120 validation repertoires.

The CDR3 sequence is 14 residues long. V lost 7 bases, J lost 8 bases, and 10 bases stayed unmatched. Germline V gene sequence: CDR1 SNHLY, CDR2 FYNNEI. J is TRBJ2-5 and V is TRBV2; 10 nucleotides align to TRBD1. The sequencing sample was made of PBMCs. This clonotype was obtained from a man aged 18 to 30 in good health and CMV-seronegative. CDR3 bases: TGTGCCAGCACCAAACTGGGACAGGGGCACACCCAGTACTTC. Translating gives CASTKLGQGHTQYF.